This section outlines one T cell receptor (beta chain) sequence together with its context. Its cognate antigen is unknown. The data derive from a study of OX40 agonist ivuxolimab in advanced cancers. Study-level information: Every 2 weeks, patients received ivuxolimab intravenously, dosed at 0.01 to 10 mg/kg. The dose-escalation group included hepatocellular carcinoma, melanoma, renal cell carcinoma and head and neck cancer. Whole-study findings and limits: The CD4+ and CD8+ T cells in the blood had expanded clonally by week 6 at 0.1 to 3.0 mg/kg.

The germline V gene encodes CDR1 LNHDA and CDR2 SQIVND (reference sequence). The CDR3 runs to 14 residues. V was shortened by 0 bases and J by 6 bases, with 11 bases between the two germline ends. Produced via immunoSEQ multiplex PCR; TCRdb's table is partial and in-frame only. The sample shows 40,000 to 45,000 clones, roughly 84% of them seen only once. Prior autoimmune disease or systemic immunosuppression barred patients. Sequenced here: CD4+ or CD8+ T cells sorted from blood, sampled in a trial of the OX40 agonist ivuxolimab. The sequence derives from an adult with an advanced solid tumor such as melanoma, head and neck, liver or kidney cancer. The V and J genes are TRBV19 and TRBJ2-5, with D perhaps TRBD2 (6 bases). The CDR3 sequence: CASSIDGGRKTQYF. The CDR3 bases are TGTGCCAGTAGTATAGATGGAGGGCGGAAGACCCAGTACTTC. Full variable domain (missing parts from reference TRBV19 and TRBJ2-5): DGGITQSPKYLFRKEGQNVTLSCEQNLNHDAMYWYRQDPGQGLRLIYYSQIVNDFQKGDIAEGYSVSREKKESFPLTVTSAQKNPTAFYLCASSIDGGRKTQYFGPGTRLLVL.